This T cell receptor (beta chain) is drawn from a study of T cell changes during pregnancy in multiple sclerosis. This clone was picked up many times. Sequenced by immunoSEQ multiplex PCR; TCRdb stores in-frame clones only, minus some. This table holds over 75,000 clones, 80% to 95% found once. The specimen was peripheral blood, collected in the first trimester of pregnancy. The TCR was taken from a female donor with multiple sclerosis, enrolled in a pregnancy study.

CDR3 in DNA: TGTGCCAGCAGTGAAGCTCTTATGAGCAATCAGCCCCAGCATTTT. This translates into CASSEALMSNQPQHF. V is TRBV6-1 and J is TRBJ1-5; no clear D. The CDR3 has 15 residues. Germline V gene lookup returns CDR1 MNHNS and CDR2 SASEGT. Trimming took off 0 bases at V and 1 base at J, with 7 bases between the two ends.